A selection of T cell receptor beta chains follows, all from one sample in a study of T cells in Graves' hyperthyroidism and ophthalmopathy. MiXCR was run by TCRdb on the multiplex PCR reads, yielding one entry per CDR3 protein. The sample has some 600,000 distinct CDR3 sequences; 11% to 15% are singletons. Source material: blood. The receptor set was obtained from a young woman with Graves' hyperthyroidism that later progressed to Graves' ophthalmopathy. CDR3s include the opening cysteine and the closing phenylalanine or tryptophan. The D gene is left open where the match is weak. The size of a clone is reported for some rows only, either as once, few or many, or as a class for expanded clones.

cdr3_nt cdr3_aa j_call clone_size d_call v_call
TGTGCCAGCAGCCCCGTAAGCGGGAGAAACACCGGGGAGCTGTTTTTT CASSPVSGRNTGELFF TRBJ2-2 - TRBD2 TRBV11-2
TGTGCCAGCAGTCGGGGAAAGAGCTCCTACGAGCAGTACTTC CASSRGKSSYEQYF TRBJ2-7 - - TRBV28
TGTGCCAGCAGCTCACCCCATTCGGACGGCAAGCCCTACGAGCAGTACTTC CASSSPHSDGKPYEQYF TRBJ2-7 many - TRBV7-9
TGTGCCAGTAGTAGGGACAGGGGTAGGAATGAGCAGTTCTTC CASSRDRGRNEQFF TRBJ2-1 few TRBD1 TRBV19
TGTGCCAGCAGTTGGTCGGGGGTGGGTAACACAGATACGCAGTATTTT CASSWSGVGNTDTQYF TRBJ2-3 many - TRBV2
TGTGCCAGCATGGCGCAAGAGACCCAGTACTTC CASMAQETQYF TRBJ2-5 many - TRBV2
TGCGCCAGCAGCCAAGATCAGGGGGGGACTGAAAAACTGTTTTTT CASSQDQGGTEKLFF TRBJ1-4 - TRBD1 TRBV4-3
TGTGCCAGCGGGCGAGGTTGGTACGAGCAGTACTTC CASGRGWYEQYF TRBJ2-7 many - TRBV27
TGCAGTGCTAGGGAGTCTAGCGGGAGAGGGTCCTACAATGAGCAGTTCTTC CSARESSGRGSYNEQFF TRBJ2-1 many TRBD2 TRBV20-1
TGCAGCGTAGTAACAGCGAACACTGAAGCTTTCTTT CSVVTANTEAFF TRBJ1-1 many - TRBV29-1
TGTGCCAGCAGGAGACCAGGGGTAAAAGGAGACACTGAAGCTTTCTTT CASRRPGVKGDTEAFF TRBJ1-1 many - TRBV6-1
TGTGCCAGTTGTTCCCGCGGGGGGTTCGTGAACACTGAAGCTTTCTTT CASCSRGGFVNTEAFF TRBJ1-1 - - TRBV19
TGCAGTGCTGGGGCATTAGGGTGGGGTGGCACCGGGGAGCTGTTTTTT CSAGALGWGGTGELFF TRBJ2-2 many - TRBV20-1
TGTGCCTGTAGTCACAGGGGACTGTATGGCTACACCTTC CACSHRGLYGYTF TRBJ1-2 - TRBD1 TRBV19
TGCAGTGCCACGTACTTCTTAGGGGGGAGCACAGATACGCAGTATTTT CSATYFLGGSTDTQYF TRBJ2-3 many - TRBV20-1
TGTGCCACCAGTGACACGGGCCCTGGGGGGATAGATACGCAGTATTTT CATSDTGPGGIDTQYF TRBJ2-3 - - TRBV24-1
TGTGCCAGCAGGACCGGGGGGGAGGGGTCACCCCTCCACTTT CASRTGGEGSPLHF TRBJ1-6 many - TRBV28
TGTGCCAGCAACCAGACAGTCTCCTATAATTCACCCCTCCACTTT CASNQTVSYNSPLHF TRBJ1-6 many - TRBV12-3/TRBV12-4
TGTGCCAGCAGTAACAACAGGGGGTTTGGACATGGCTACACCTTC CASSNNRGFGHGYTF TRBJ1-2 many TRBD1 TRBV27
TGTGCCAGCAGCCCGTCCGGACAGGGGTACGATGAGCAGTTCTTC CASSPSGQGYDEQFF TRBJ2-1 few TRBD1 TRBV7-6
TGTGCCAGCAGCGTACTAGCAACAGGCTCTGGGGCCAACGTCCTGACTTTC CASSVLATGSGANVLTF TRBJ2-6 few - TRBV9